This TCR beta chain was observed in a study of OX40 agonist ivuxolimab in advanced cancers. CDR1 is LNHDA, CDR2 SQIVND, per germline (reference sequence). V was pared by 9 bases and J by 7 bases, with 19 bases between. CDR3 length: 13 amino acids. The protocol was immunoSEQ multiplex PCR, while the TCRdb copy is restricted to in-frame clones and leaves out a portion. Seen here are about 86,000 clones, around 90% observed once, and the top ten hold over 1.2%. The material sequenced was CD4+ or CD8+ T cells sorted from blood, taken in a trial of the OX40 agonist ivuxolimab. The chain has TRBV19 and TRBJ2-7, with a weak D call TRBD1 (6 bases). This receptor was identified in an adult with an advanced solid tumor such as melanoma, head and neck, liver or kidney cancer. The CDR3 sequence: CASHPRGSGEQYF. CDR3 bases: TGTGCCAGCCACCCCAGGGGCTCTGGGGAGCAGTACTTC. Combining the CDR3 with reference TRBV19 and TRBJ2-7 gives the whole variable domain DGGITQSPKYLFRKEGQNVTLSCEQNLNHDAMYWYRQDPGQGLRLIYYSQIVNDFQKGDIAEGYSVSREKKESFPLTVTSAQKNPTAFYLCASHPRGSGEQYFGPGTRLTVT.